These T cell receptor beta chains were read from a single sample in a study of blood T cell repertoires in COVID-19. The protocol was immunoSEQ multiplex PCR, while the TCRdb copy is restricted to in-frame clones and leaves out a portion. The data hold about 80,000 clones, with roughly four fifths observed a single time. The sequencing sample was made of peripheral blood. The receptors were sampled from a man in his 70s with active or convalescent COVID-19. Each CDR3 is given with its conserved first and last residue. Where a row states a size, it is once, few, many or the class of an expanded clone; other rows omit it.

J: TRBJ2-7
V: TRBV4-1
size: .
CDR3: CASSQGGGVQGKSSYEQYF

J: TRBJ2-5
V: TRBV4-2
size: .
CDR3: CASSEGATGGQETQYF

J: TRBJ1-3
V: TRBV7-3
size: once
CDR3: CASSRDRGSGNTIYF

J: TRBJ2-1
V: TRBV27
size: .
CDR3: CASSLTSGGSYEQFF

J: TRBJ1-2
V: TRBV28
size: .
CDR3: CASSSRDSINGYTF

J: TRBJ1-4
V: TRBV28
size: .
CDR3: CAVTGSDEKLFF

J: TRBJ1-5
V: TRBV9
size: .
CDR3: CASSGGQGVEQPQHF

J: TRBJ1-5
V: TRBV3-1/TRBV3-2
size: .
CDR3: CASSLGSRNQPQHF

J: TRBJ1-1
V: TRBV11-3
size: .
CDR3: CASKPPGTGLWGEAFF

J: TRBJ2-2
V: TRBV7-3
size: .
CDR3: CASSRATSGGVTGELFF

J: TRBJ1-1
V: TRBV21-1
size: once
CDR3: CASGLGTGTEAFF

J: TRBJ2-7
V: TRBV30
size: .
CDR3: CALTGEYEQYF

J: .
V: TRBV6-5
size: .
CDR3: CASSYVNYDQETQYF

J: TRBJ1-5
V: TRBV28
size: few
CDR3: CASRERRGRYQPQHF

J: TRBJ2-7
V: TRBV24-1
size: few
CDR3: CATSEGTGSYEQYF

J: TRBJ2-5
V: TRBV6-5
size: few
CDR3: CASSYGGKGGETQYF

J: TRBJ2-7
V: TRBV6-4
size: .
CDR3: CASSEVAGQGPYEQYF

J: TRBJ1-5
V: TRBV28
size: .
CDR3: CASSSGQDGYPQHF

J: TRBJ2-7
V: TRBV27
size: .
CDR3: CATRRGDSYEQYF

J: TRBJ1-2
V: TRBV6-5
size: few
CDR3: CASIQGTGLYGYTF